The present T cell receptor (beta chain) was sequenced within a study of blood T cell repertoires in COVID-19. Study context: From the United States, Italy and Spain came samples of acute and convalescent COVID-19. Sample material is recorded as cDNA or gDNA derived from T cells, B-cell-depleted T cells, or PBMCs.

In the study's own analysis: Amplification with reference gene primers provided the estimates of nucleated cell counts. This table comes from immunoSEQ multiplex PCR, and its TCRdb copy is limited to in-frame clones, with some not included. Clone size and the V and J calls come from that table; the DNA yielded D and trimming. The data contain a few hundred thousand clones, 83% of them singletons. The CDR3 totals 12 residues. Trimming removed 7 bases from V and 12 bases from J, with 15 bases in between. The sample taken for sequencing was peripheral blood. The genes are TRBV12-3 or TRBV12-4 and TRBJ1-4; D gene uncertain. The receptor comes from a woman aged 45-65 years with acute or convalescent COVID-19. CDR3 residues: CASNQAGGQLFF. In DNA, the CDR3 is TGTGCCAGCAACCAGGCAGGAGGTCAACTGTTTTTT.